The 5 T cell receptor beta chains in this list originate from one sample, sequenced in a study of blood T cells in healthy people across ages. PCR was performed a second time for about 7 to 11 cycles using a sample-barcoded 5' primer and a J-beta primer mix. A single record per CDR3 protein comes from TCRdb applying MiXCR to the 5' RACE reads. This table has over 1,500,000 distinct CDR3 sequences, around 40% appearing once. Sequencing was carried out using blood. The receptors derive from a human donor in good health.

As to this clonotype: One end of the junction fails to match germline, which may point to a read error. CDR3 DNA: TGTACCAGCAGCTTCCTTTCGGAGAACACTGAAGCTTTCTTT. Protein: CTSSFLSENTEAFF. The chain is built from TRBV13 and TRBJ1-1; D is uncertain. From germline, CDR1 is PRHDT and CDR2 FYEKMQ (reference sequence). The CDR3 totals 14 residues.

The rearrangement links TRBV19 to TRBJ1-1; possible D gene TRBD1, 5 bases. This CDR3 region has 13 residues. V was shortened by 2 bases and J by 3 bases, with 7 bases between the two germline ends. Germline V lookup: CDR1 LNHDA, CDR2 SQIVND (reference sequence). The CDR3 loop reads CASSIWGDTEAFF. DNA for the CDR3: TGTGCCAGTAGTATATGGGGGGACACTGAAGCTTTCTTT.

V is TRBV12-3 or TRBV12-4 and J is TRBJ2-3; 8 bases map to TRBD2. The CDR3 sequence is 17 residues long. V was pared by 3 bases and J by 3 bases, with 11 bases of the junction left unmatched. The CDR3 protein is CASSFYGGGPSTDTQYF. The CDR3 DNA reads TGTGCCAGCAGTTTCTACGGGGGGGGCCCGAGTACAGATACGCAGTATTTT.

The chain links TRBV20-1 to TRBJ2-4; TRBD2 is a possible D gene (6 bases). The closer fit of TRBJ2-7 to the DNA end suggests the J call may be wrong. The length of the CDR3 is 14 residues. Germline V CDR1 and CDR2: DFQATT, SNEGSKA (reference sequence). The CDR3 spells CSASGGVYGYEQYF. DNA of the CDR3: TGCAGTGCTAGTGGAGGGGTTTACGGCTACGAGCAGTACTTC.

This clonotype was picked up a small number of times. The J gene is TRBJ2-6, the V gene TRBV20-1, with D tentatively TRBD1 or TRBD2 (6 bases each). Trimming took off 3 bases at V and 0 bases at J, with 12 bases between the two ends. CDR3 length equals 16 residues. The germline CDR1 and CDR2 sequences are DFQATT and SNEGSKA (reference sequence). In DNA, the CDR3 is TGCAGTGCTAGTTCAGGGGAGGTCTCTGGGGCCAACGTCCTGACTTTC. This encodes CSASSGEVSGANVLTF.